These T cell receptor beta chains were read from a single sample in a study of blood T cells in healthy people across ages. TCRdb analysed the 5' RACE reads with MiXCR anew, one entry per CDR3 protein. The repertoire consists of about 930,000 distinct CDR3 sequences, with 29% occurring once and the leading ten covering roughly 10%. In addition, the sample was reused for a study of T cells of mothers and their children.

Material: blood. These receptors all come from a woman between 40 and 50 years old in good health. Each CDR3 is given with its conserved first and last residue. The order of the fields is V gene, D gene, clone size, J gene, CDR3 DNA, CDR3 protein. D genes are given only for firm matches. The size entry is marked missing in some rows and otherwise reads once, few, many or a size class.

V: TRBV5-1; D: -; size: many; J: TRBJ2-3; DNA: TGTGCCAGCAGCTTAGGTGGGGTTGGGACAGATACGCAGTATTTT; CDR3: CASSLGGVGTDTQYF
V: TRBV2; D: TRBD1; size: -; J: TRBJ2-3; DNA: TGTGCCAGCAGTGAAGCCCCGGGACAGGGGGCGGCAGATACGCAGTATTTT; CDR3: CASSEAPGQGAADTQYF
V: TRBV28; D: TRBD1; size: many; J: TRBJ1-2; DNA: TGTGCCAGCAGTTTTGGACAGGGCATCTATGGCTACACCTTC; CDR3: CASSFGQGIYGYTF
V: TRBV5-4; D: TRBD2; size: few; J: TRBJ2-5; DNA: TGTGCCAGCAGAGAGCTAGCGGGGGGGGAGACCCAGTACTTC; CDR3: CASRELAGGETQYF
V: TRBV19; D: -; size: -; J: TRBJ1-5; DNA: TGTGCCAGTAGTATCTCGGGGGCGAGCAATCAGCCCCAGCATTTT; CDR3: CASSISGASNQPQHF
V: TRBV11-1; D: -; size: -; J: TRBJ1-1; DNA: TGTGCCAGCAGCTTAACAGAGTTGAACACTGAAGCTTTCTTT; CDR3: CASSLTELNTEAFF
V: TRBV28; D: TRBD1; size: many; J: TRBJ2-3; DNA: TGCGCCAGCAGCTTGGACAGGCCGAGCACAGATACGCAGTATTTT; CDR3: CASSLDRPSTDTQYF
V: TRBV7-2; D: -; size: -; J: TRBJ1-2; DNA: TGTACCAGCAGCTTAGCATCACAGGCGGCGTCAGGCTACACCTTC; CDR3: CTSSLASQAASGYTF
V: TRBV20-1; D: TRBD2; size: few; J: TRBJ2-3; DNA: TGCAGTGGCGCCCCTAGCGGGAGCACAGATACGCAGTATTTT; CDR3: CSGAPSGSTDTQYF
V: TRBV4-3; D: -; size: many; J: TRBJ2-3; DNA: TGCGCCAGCAGCCAAGATCTGGACCCAACAGATACGCAGTATTTT; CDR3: CASSQDLDPTDTQYF
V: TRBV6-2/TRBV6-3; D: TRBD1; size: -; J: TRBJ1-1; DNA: TGTGCCAGCAGTAACAGGGGTAAGACTGAAGCTTTCTTT; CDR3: CASSNRGKTEAFF
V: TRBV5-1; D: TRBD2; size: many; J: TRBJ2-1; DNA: TGCGCCAGCAGCCGTCAGGGACTAGCCGAACTGGGTGAGCAGTTCTTC; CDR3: CASSRQGLAELGEQFF
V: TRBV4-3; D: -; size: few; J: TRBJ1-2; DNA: TGCGCCAGCAGCCGGGGGAGGGGCGGCTATGGCTACACCTTC; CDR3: CASSRGRGGYGYTF
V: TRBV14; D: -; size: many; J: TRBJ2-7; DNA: TGTGCCAGCAGCCACGGGACTCCTCCCTACGAGCAGTACTTC; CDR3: CASSHGTPPYEQYF
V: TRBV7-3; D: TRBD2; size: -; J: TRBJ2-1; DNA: TGTGCCAGCAGCTTAACAGCGGGGGGGCAGGTTGGGCAGTTCTTC; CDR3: CASSLTAGGQVGQFF
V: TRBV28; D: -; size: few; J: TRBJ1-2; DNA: TGTGCCAGCAATACCGTGGGCATTAGGACTGGCTACACCTTC; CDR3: CASNTVGIRTGYTF
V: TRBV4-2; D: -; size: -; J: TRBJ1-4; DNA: TGTGCCAGCAGCCAAGAAGCCAGGGGAACTAATGAAAAACTGTTTTTT; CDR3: CASSQEARGTNEKLFF
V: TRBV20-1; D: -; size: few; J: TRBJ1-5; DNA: TGCAGTGCTAGAGAACGGGCAAATAGCAATCAGCCCCAGCATTTT; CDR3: CSARERANSNQPQHF
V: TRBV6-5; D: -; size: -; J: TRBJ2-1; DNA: TGTGCCAGCAGAGCGGGCGGCTCCTACAATAAGCAGTTCTTC; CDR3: CASRAGGSYNKQFF
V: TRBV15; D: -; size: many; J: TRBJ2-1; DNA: TGTGCCACCAGCAGACTTACTCGCCATGAGCAGTTCTTC; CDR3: CATSRLTRHEQFF
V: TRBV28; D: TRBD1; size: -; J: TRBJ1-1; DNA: TGTGCCAGCACAGATGGGACAGGGCACACTGAAGCTTTCTTT; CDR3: CASTDGTGHTEAFF
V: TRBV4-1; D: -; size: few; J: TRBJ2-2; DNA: TGCGCCAGCAGCCACACGAACACCGGGGAGCTGTTTTTT; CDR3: CASSHTNTGELFF
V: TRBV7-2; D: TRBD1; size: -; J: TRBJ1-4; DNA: TGTGCCAGCAGCTACGGGGACAGGGTTAATGAAAAACTGTTTTTT; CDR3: CASSYGDRVNEKLFF
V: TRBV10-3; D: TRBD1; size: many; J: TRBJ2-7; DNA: TGTGCCATCAGTGTCGGGACAGGGTCCTACGAGCAGTACTTC; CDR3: CAISVGTGSYEQYF
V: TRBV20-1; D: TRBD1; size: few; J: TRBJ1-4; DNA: TGCAGTGCTAGAACGAACAGGGGAGGTGGTGAAAAACTGTTTTTT; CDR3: CSARTNRGGGEKLFF
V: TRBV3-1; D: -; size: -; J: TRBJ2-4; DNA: TGTGCCAGCAGCCAAGTTTCCGCGGGCTCGCATAAAAACATTCAGTACTTC; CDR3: CASSQVSAGSHKNIQYF
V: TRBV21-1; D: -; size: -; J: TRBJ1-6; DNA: TGTGCCAGCAGCAAAGCGGTTACAGGGGGAAATTCACCCCTCCACTTT; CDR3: CASSKAVTGGNSPLHF
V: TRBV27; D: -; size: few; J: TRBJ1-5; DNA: TGTGCCAGCAGTTTATTCGCCGACGGAGATCAGCCCCAGCATTTT; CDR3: CASSLFADGDQPQHF
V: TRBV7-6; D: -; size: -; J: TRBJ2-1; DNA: TGTGCCAGCAGCTCGGAACCGGGCCGAACAGCCAACAATGAGCAGTTCTTC; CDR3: CASSSEPGRTANNEQFF
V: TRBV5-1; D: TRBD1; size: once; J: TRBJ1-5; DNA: TGCGCCAGCAGCCCGACAGGGGAGAGGGGTCAGCCCCAGCATTTT; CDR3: CASSPTGERGQPQHF
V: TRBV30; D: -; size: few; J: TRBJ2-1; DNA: TGTGCCTGGAGTGGGGGTGTGGCCTACAATGAGCAGTTCTTC; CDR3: CAWSGGVAYNEQFF
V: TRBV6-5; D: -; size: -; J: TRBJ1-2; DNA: TGTGCCAGCAGTTCGGTTCTCTCAAGTGGCTACACCTTC; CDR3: CASSSVLSSGYTF
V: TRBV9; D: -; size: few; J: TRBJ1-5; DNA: TGTGCCAGCAGCGTAGACGCAGGTAGCAATCAGCCCCAGCATTTT; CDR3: CASSVDAGSNQPQHF
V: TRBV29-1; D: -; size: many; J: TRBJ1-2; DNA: TGCAGCGTTGTAGGCCGGGCCCGCTATGGCTACACCTTC; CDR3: CSVVGRARYGYTF
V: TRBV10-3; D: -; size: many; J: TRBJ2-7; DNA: TGTGCCATCAGTGAAGAACAGTCCTACGAGCAGTACTTC; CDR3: CAISEEQSYEQYF
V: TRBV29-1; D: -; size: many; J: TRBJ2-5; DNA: TGCAGCGCCCGCCGGGGAACCCAAGAGACCCAGTACTTC; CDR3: CSARRGTQETQYF
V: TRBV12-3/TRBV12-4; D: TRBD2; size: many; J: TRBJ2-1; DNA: TGTGCCAGCAGTCCTAGCGGGTCCTACAATGAGCAGTTCTTC; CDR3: CASSPSGSYNEQFF
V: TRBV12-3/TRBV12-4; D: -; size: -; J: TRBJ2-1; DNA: TGTGCCAGCAGTTTGGGGGCGGGTTTGGGGGAGCAGTTCTTC; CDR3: CASSLGAGLGEQFF
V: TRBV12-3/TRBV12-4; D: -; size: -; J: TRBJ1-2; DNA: TGTGCCAGCAGTTCCCGGGACGGCTTTTATGGCTACACCTTC; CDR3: CASSSRDGFYGYTF
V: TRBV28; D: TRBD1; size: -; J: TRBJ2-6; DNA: TGTGCCAGCAGTTCCCGGCTCGGGACAGGGGCCGGTGGGGCCAACGTCCTGACTTTC; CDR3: CASSSRLGTGAGGANVLTF
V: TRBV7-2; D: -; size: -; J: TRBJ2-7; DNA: TGTGCCAAAACAGGCTACGAGCAGTACTTC; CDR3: CAKTGYEQYF
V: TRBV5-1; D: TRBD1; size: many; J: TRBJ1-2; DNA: TGCGCCAGCAGCTTGGGACAGGGGGCGGATGGCTACACCTTC; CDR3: CASSLGQGADGYTF
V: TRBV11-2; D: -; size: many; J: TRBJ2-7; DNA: TGTGCCAGCAGCCAAAACCGGGCATCCTACGAGCAGTACTTC; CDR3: CASSQNRASYEQYF
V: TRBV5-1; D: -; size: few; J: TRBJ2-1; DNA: TGCGCCAGCAGCCCGAAGGGGGGTTTTGGTTCTGAGCAGTTCTTC; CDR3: CASSPKGGFGSEQFF
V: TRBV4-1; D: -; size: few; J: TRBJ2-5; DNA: TGCGCCAGCAGCCAAGATGCGGTTCCTTCGGGGACCCAGTACTTC; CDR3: CASSQDAVPSGTQYF
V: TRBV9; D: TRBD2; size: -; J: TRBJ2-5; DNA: TGTGCCAGCAGCGTAGAAGAAGGGCTAGCGGGGCAAGAGACCCAGTACTTC; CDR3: CASSVEEGLAGQETQYF
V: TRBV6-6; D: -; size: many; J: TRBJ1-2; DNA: TGTGCCAGCAGTTACTCGGGACTCTATGGCTACACCTTC; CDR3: CASSYSGLYGYTF
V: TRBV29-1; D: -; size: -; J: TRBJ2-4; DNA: TGCAGCGTTGATCATGTCTCCGGGTCTAAAAACATTCAGTACTTC; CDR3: CSVDHVSGSKNIQYF